A selection of T cell receptor beta chains follows, all from one sample in a study of OX40 agonist ivuxolimab in advanced cancers. Sequencing was performed with immunoSEQ multiplex PCR; in TCRdb, only in-frame clones are kept and a portion is missing. The sample contains 65,000 to 90,000 clones, 85% to 90% of which appear only once. Sequences were derived from CD4+ or CD8+ T cells sorted from blood, sampled in a trial of the OX40 agonist ivuxolimab. All receptors derive from an adult with an advanced solid tumor such as melanoma, head and neck, liver or kidney cancer. The CDR3 runs from the conserved cysteine through the conserved F or W. Each record gives: CDR3 DNA, CDR3 protein, V gene, J gene, clone size, D gene. D genes are given only for firm matches. Only some rows state a clone size, as once, few, many or a class for expanded clones.

CDR3 DNA: TGCGCCAGCAGCCAGATCGGGGGAGGTGCCTACGAGCAGTACTTC
CDR3 protein: CASSQIGGGAYEQYF
V gene: TRBV4-1
J gene: TRBJ2-7
clone size: once
D gene: NA

CDR3 DNA: TGTGCCAGCAGCTCTAGAGGGGGGGGCGTCTTGTACAATGAGCAGTTCTTC
CDR3 protein: CASSSRGGGVLYNEQFF
V gene: TRBV7-8
J gene: TRBJ2-1
clone size: NA
D gene: NA

CDR3 DNA: TGTGCCAGCAGTGACCCCGGGCTCCGAGGAAACACCATATATTTT
CDR3 protein: CASSDPGLRGNTIYF
V gene: TRBV2
J gene: TRBJ1-3
clone size: NA
D gene: NA

CDR3 DNA: TGTGCCAGCAGTTTGAACCCCAATTACTATGGCTACACCTTC
CDR3 protein: CASSLNPNYYGYTF
V gene: TRBV27
J gene: TRBJ1-2
clone size: NA
D gene: NA

CDR3 DNA: TGCGCCAGCAGCCAGGCGCTGCATAGCAATCAGCCCCAGCATTTT
CDR3 protein: CASSQALHSNQPQHF
V gene: TRBV4-1
J gene: TRBJ1-5
clone size: NA
D gene: NA

CDR3 DNA: TGTGCCAGCAGCCTCAGAGCAGGGGTAGAGCAGTACTTC
CDR3 protein: CASSLRAGVEQYF
V gene: TRBV7-8
J gene: TRBJ2-7
clone size: NA
D gene: NA

CDR3 DNA: TGTGCCAGCAGCCCACCGGTGGCCAATGAGCAGTTCTTC
CDR3 protein: CASSPPVANEQFF
V gene: TRBV7-9
J gene: TRBJ2-1
clone size: NA
D gene: NA

CDR3 DNA: TGTGCCAGCAGCTTAGCGATAGGGTTGAACACTGAAGCTTTCTTT
CDR3 protein: CASSLAIGLNTEAFF
V gene: TRBV7-9
J gene: TRBJ1-1
clone size: NA
D gene: NA

CDR3 DNA: TGCAGCGTTGAAAATCCCCCGGGAGCGGGGGGCCCACCCCCGCATGAGCAGTTCTTC
CDR3 protein: CSVENPPGAGGPPPHEQFF
V gene: TRBV29-1
J gene: TRBJ2-1
clone size: NA
D gene: TRBD2

CDR3 DNA: TGTGCCAGCAGTTCTGGGAACTACGAGCAGTACTTC
CDR3 protein: CASSSGNYEQYF
V gene: TRBV27
J gene: TRBJ2-7
clone size: NA
D gene: NA

CDR3 DNA: TGTGCCAGCAGCACGCCGCAAGGGCGATATGAGCAGTTCTTC
CDR3 protein: CASSTPQGRYEQFF
V gene: TRBV7-9
J gene: TRBJ2-1
clone size: NA
D gene: NA

CDR3 DNA: TGTGCCAGCAGCTTATACGGGGTAGGGGAGACCCAGTACTTC
CDR3 protein: CASSLYGVGETQYF
V gene: TRBV11-1
J gene: TRBJ2-5
clone size: NA
D gene: NA

CDR3 DNA: TGTGCCAGCAGCGCGACAGTCTCCGGGACTAGATCCCCCAATGAGCAGTTCTTC
CDR3 protein: CASSATVSGTRSPNEQFF
V gene: TRBV9
J gene: TRBJ2-1
clone size: medium-sized
D gene: TRBD2

CDR3 DNA: TGTGCCAGCAGCTCGCTGACCCAGGCCCCCTACGAGCAGTACTTC
CDR3 protein: CASSSLTQAPYEQYF
V gene: TRBV5-4
J gene: TRBJ2-7
clone size: NA
D gene: NA

CDR3 DNA: TGTGCCAGCAGTGAAGCGCCGGAGCAGACAGATACGCAGTATTTT
CDR3 protein: CASSEAPEQTDTQYF
V gene: TRBV6-1
J gene: TRBJ2-3
clone size: NA
D gene: NA

CDR3 DNA: TGTGCCAGCAGTGGGACTAGCGGGAGGGGTGAGAACACCGGGGAGCTGTTTTTT
CDR3 protein: CASSGTSGRGENTGELFF
V gene: TRBV6-1
J gene: TRBJ2-2
clone size: NA
D gene: TRBD2

CDR3 DNA: TGTGCCAGCAGCTCGCTTATGATACAGGCAGGGAGGCGCGAGCAGTACTTC
CDR3 protein: CASSSLMIQAGRREQYF
V gene: TRBV7-9
J gene: TRBJ2-7
clone size: NA
D gene: NA

CDR3 DNA: TGTGCCAGCAGCTATCGACGGGATACGCAGTATTTT
CDR3 protein: CASSYRRDTQYF
V gene: TRBV14
J gene: TRBJ2-3
clone size: NA
D gene: NA

CDR3 DNA: TGTGCCAGCATGGTAAGGTCGGGAGGGCCACGCAATGAGCAGTTCTTC
CDR3 protein: CASMVRSGGPRNEQFF
V gene: TRBV27
J gene: TRBJ2-1
clone size: NA
D gene: TRBD2

CDR3 DNA: TGTGCCAGCAGCTTGAGACAGGGGGTTCGGGAAAAACTGTTTTTT
CDR3 protein: CASSLRQGVREKLFF
V gene: TRBV5-4
J gene: TRBJ1-4
clone size: NA
D gene: TRBD1

CDR3 DNA: TGTGCCAGTAGTTTCCAGGGGCTAGCGGACTACGAGCAGTACTTC
CDR3 protein: CASSFQGLADYEQYF
V gene: TRBV19
J gene: TRBJ2-7
clone size: NA
D gene: NA

CDR3 DNA: TGTGCCAGCAGTGCCGGGACAGAAAACTATGGCTACACCTTC
CDR3 protein: CASSAGTENYGYTF
V gene: TRBV27
J gene: TRBJ1-2
clone size: NA
D gene: TRBD1

CDR3 DNA: TGCGCCAGCAGCCAGGGTAGCGGGAGCACAGATACGCAGTATTTT
CDR3 protein: CASSQGSGSTDTQYF
V gene: TRBV4-1
J gene: TRBJ2-3
clone size: NA
D gene: TRBD2

CDR3 DNA: TGTGCCAGCAGCGTGGGAGGAAGCTCCTACGAGCAGTACTTC
CDR3 protein: CASSVGGSSYEQYF
V gene: TRBV9
J gene: TRBJ2-7
clone size: NA
D gene: NA

CDR3 DNA: TGTGCCAGCAGCGGGGAGACCCAGTACTTC
CDR3 protein: CASSGETQYF
V gene: TRBV7-8
J gene: TRBJ2-5
clone size: NA
D gene: NA

CDR3 DNA: TGCGCCAGCAGACTAGCGGGAGAAGAGACCCAGTACTTC
CDR3 protein: CASRLAGEETQYF
V gene: TRBV5-1
J gene: TRBJ2-5
clone size: NA
D gene: TRBD2

CDR3 DNA: TGTGCCAGTATCCGATCATGGGGAAGCGGGGCCAACGTCCTGACTTTC
CDR3 protein: CASIRSWGSGANVLTF
V gene: TRBV19
J gene: TRBJ2-6
clone size: NA
D gene: NA

CDR3 DNA: TGCGCCAGCAGCCGGGACGGTGGATCCTACGAGCAGTACTTC
CDR3 protein: CASSRDGGSYEQYF
V gene: TRBV5-1
J gene: TRBJ2-7
clone size: NA
D gene: NA

CDR3 DNA: TGTGCCAGCAGTTTACAGGGGGCAGGAAACACCATATATTTT
CDR3 protein: CASSLQGAGNTIYF
V gene: TRBV28
J gene: TRBJ1-3
clone size: NA
D gene: TRBD1

CDR3 DNA: TGCGCCAGCAGCCCCCAGAGCGGCGGGGGGACCCCGAGCACAGATACGCAGTATTTT
CDR3 protein: CASSPQSGGGTPSTDTQYF
V gene: TRBV4-1
J gene: TRBJ2-3
clone size: NA
D gene: TRBD2

CDR3 DNA: TGCGCCAGCAGCCTCGGGGCGGGAGAGTACGAGCAGTACTTC
CDR3 protein: CASSLGAGEYEQYF
V gene: TRBV4-1
J gene: TRBJ2-7
clone size: NA
D gene: TRBD2

CDR3 DNA: TGTGCCAGTAGTAAACCTAGCGGGGGAGCAAGCTTTCTTACGCAGTATTTT
CDR3 protein: CASSKPSGGASFLTQYF
V gene: TRBV19
J gene: TRBJ2-3
clone size: NA
D gene: TRBD2

CDR3 DNA: TGTGCCAGCAGTTTAGGGGCCGGGGAGCTGTTTTTT
CDR3 protein: CASSLGAGELFF
V gene: TRBV11-2
J gene: TRBJ2-2
clone size: NA
D gene: NA

CDR3 DNA: TGTGCCAGCAGTAGCGGGGGGCTTGCCCTCGAGCAGTACTTC
CDR3 protein: CASSSGGLALEQYF
V gene: TRBV6-5
J gene: TRBJ2-7
clone size: NA
D gene: TRBD2

CDR3 DNA: TGTGCCAGCAGCGTAGGTGGGGGAAGGTACGAGCAGTACTTC
CDR3 protein: CASSVGGGRYEQYF
V gene: TRBV9
J gene: TRBJ2-7
clone size: NA
D gene: NA

CDR3 DNA: TGTGCCAGCATCCATTCAATCTCTAGCACAGATACGCAGTATTTT
CDR3 protein: CASIHSISSTDTQYF
V gene: TRBV28
J gene: TRBJ2-3
clone size: once
D gene: NA

CDR3 DNA: TGTGCCAGCAGCCCCACAGGGTTTTCTGGAAACACCATATATTTT
CDR3 protein: CASSPTGFSGNTIYF
V gene: TRBV5-8
J gene: TRBJ1-3
clone size: NA
D gene: NA

CDR3 DNA: TGTGCCAGCAGTCCTAGCGGGCCTACCTACGAGCAGTACTTC
CDR3 protein: CASSPSGPTYEQYF
V gene: TRBV6-5
J gene: TRBJ2-7
clone size: NA
D gene: TRBD2

CDR3 DNA: TGTGCCAGCTCACCATCGAAAGGGCAGGCCCAAGAGACCCAGTACTTC
CDR3 protein: CASSPSKGQAQETQYF
V gene: TRBV18
J gene: TRBJ2-5
clone size: NA
D gene: NA

CDR3 DNA: TGTGCCAGCAGCCCCTCGCAGTTTGGCTACACCTTC
CDR3 protein: CASSPSQFGYTF
V gene: TRBV11-2
J gene: TRBJ1-2
clone size: NA
D gene: NA

CDR3 DNA: TGTGCCAGCAGTTTTGGGACAGGGGGCTACGAGCAGTACTTC
CDR3 protein: CASSFGTGGYEQYF
V gene: TRBV27
J gene: TRBJ2-7
clone size: NA
D gene: TRBD1

CDR3 DNA: TGCGCCAGCAGCTTGGGGGGGAGTACGGATACGCAGTATTTT
CDR3 protein: CASSLGGSTDTQYF
V gene: TRBV5-1
J gene: TRBJ2-3
clone size: once
D gene: NA